Following are 11 T cell receptor beta chains from one sample sequenced in a study of beta chain features in type 1 diabetes (dated by TCRdb to the late 2010s). The paper's findings and limits, for the study overall: In all four CD4+ subsets, TCRB CDR3 length was moderately but significantly shorter in type 1 diabetes patients.

Libraries were made using the immunoSEQ multiplex PCR assay. The High Capacity cDNA Reverse Transcription Kit was used to reverse transcribe all of the isolated RNA, meaning that expressed TCRB transcripts were what got sequenced. TCRdb stores this immuneACCESS table with in-frame sequences only. Part of the clones is absent; in the studies checked, under half of the shortfall reflects unresolved V genes, and no reason is known for the rest. The sample profile shows under 350,000 clones; approximately 24% of them were found once. About 0.012% of the sample is in the top ten clones. For these TCRs, the target antigens are not known. Source material: naive CD4+ T cells from blood. Read against the paper, the sample's cell subset or site label means: true naive CD4+ T cells. The receptors were sampled from a woman in her 30s with type 1 diabetes.

The rearrangement joins TRBV2 to TRBJ1-5; no reliable D call. Germline lookup yields CDR1 SNHLY and CDR2 FYNNEI. V was shortened by 8 bases and J by 1 base, with 15 bases between the two germline ends. This CDR3 is 15 amino acids long. CDR3 sequence: CASRREGTSNQPQHF. The CDR3 DNA is TGTGCCAGCCGACGTGAGGGTACGAGCAATCAGCCCCAGCATTTT.

The V and J genes are TRBV9 and TRBJ2-7; TRBD2 aligns across 10 bases. Germline V gene sequence: CDR1 SGDLS, CDR2 YYNGEE. With V trimmed by 0 bases and J by 2 bases, 5 bases remained unmatched. The CDR3 extends over 16 amino acids. CDR3 amino acids: CASSVGLAGGTYEQYF. The CDR3 region has the DNA TGTGCCAGCAGCGTAGGGTTAGCGGGAGGAACCTACGAGCAGTACTTC. Looking up the rest from reference TRBV9 and TRBJ2-7 gives the full variable domain: DSGVTQTPKHLITATGQRVTLRCSPRSGDLSVYWYQQSLDQGLQFLIQYYNGEERAKGNILERFSAQQFPDLHSELNLSSLELGDSALYFCASSVGLAGGTYEQYFGPGTRLTVT.

This clone has more than one count but fewer than ten. V and J are TRBV27 and TRBJ2-3; possible D gene TRBD1, 5 bases. Germline V gene sequence: CDR1 MNHEY, CDR2 SMNVEV (reference sequence). The V end was cut by 6 bases, the J end by 5 bases, with 15 bases between. CDR3 size: 14 residues. CDR3 nucleotide sequence: TGTGCCAGCAGAGCCAAGGGGTCAAGAGATACGCAGTATTTT. It codes for CASRAKGSRDTQYF.

This clone was observed a few times. V and J are TRBV30 and TRBJ2-1; the D is unclear. Germline V gene lookup returns CDR1 GTSNPN and CDR2 SVGIG (reference sequence). The CDR3 sequence is 14 residues long. Trimming stripped 0 bases from V and 2 bases from J, with 8 bases between. CDR3 nucleotides: TGTGCCTGGAGTGTACGGCTAGCCTACAATGAGCAGTTCTTC. Amino acids: CAWSVRLAYNEQFF.

This clone came up a few times. This chain uses TRBV11-2 with TRBJ2-4, with D possibly being TRBD1 (6 bases). This CDR3 has 14 residues. Germline lookup yields CDR1 SGHAT and CDR2 FQNNGV. Trimming took 7 bases from V and 5 from J, leaving 15 bases between them. CDR3 amino acids: CASKTGTSENIQYF. CDR3 DNA: TGTGCCAGCAAGACCGGGACATCCGAAAACATTCAGTACTTC.

The chain combines TRBV4-1 with TRBJ2-7; D might be TRBD2 (5 bases). This CDR3 is 17 amino acids long. V lost 4 bases to trimming and J lost 0 bases, with 19 bases between them. Germline loops: CDR1 MGHRA, CDR2 YSYEKL. Here the CDR3 reads CASSPEGWFSDSYEQYF. CDR3 bases: TGCGCCAGCAGCCCCGAGGGTTGGTTTTCAGACTCCTACGAGCAGTACTTC.

This clone was recorded a few times. The J gene is TRBJ1-1, the V gene TRBV19; D gene unclear. The CDR3 spans 14 residues. V was trimmed by 4 bases and J by 1 base, leaving 10 bases between them. CDR1 and CDR2 from the germline V gene are LNHDA and SQIVND (reference sequence). DNA of the CDR3: TGTGCCAGTAGTACGGGGTTGGCGAACACTGAAGCTTTCTTT. Protein: CASSTGLANTEAFF.

This chain links TRBV6-5 with TRBJ2-7; 10 nucleotides align to TRBD1. V was clipped by 4 bases and J by 3 bases; unmatched bases: 3. The CDR3 runs to 14 residues. Germline CDR1 reads MNHEY; CDR2 reads SVGAGI. The CDR3 bases are TGTGCCAGCAGTTGGACAGGGGGATTCTACGAGCAGTACTTC. It specifies CASSWTGGFYEQYF.

The rearrangement uses TRBV7-2 and TRBJ2-3; 10 bases agree with TRBD2. The trim removed 1 base at V and 5 bases at J, leaving 9 bases unmatched. Germline lookup yields CDR1 SGHTA and CDR2 FQGNSA. The CDR3 contains 17 residues. The CDR3 is CASSLGLAGAGGDTQYF. CDR3 sequence (DNA): TGTGCCAGCAGCTTAGGTCTAGCGGGAGCTGGGGGAGATACGCAGTATTTT.

The rearrangement links TRBV19 to TRBJ2-2; the D gene is possibly TRBD1 (5 bases). Looked up from germline, CDR1 is LNHDA and CDR2 is SQIVND (reference sequence). Trimming took off 8 bases at V and 6 bases at J, with 13 bases between the two ends. The CDR3 is 13 amino acids. DNA of the CDR3: TGTGCCAGTTCAACTTCAGGGCCCGGGGAGCTGTTTTTT. Amino acid sequence: CASSTSGPGELFF.

This clone was detected only a few times. The V and J genes are TRBV5-4 and TRBJ2-7, with D perhaps TRBD1 (6 bases). Looked up from germline, CDR1 is SGHNT and CDR2 is YYREEE (reference sequence). This CDR3 is built from 12 residues. V was trimmed by 3 bases and J by 4 bases, leaving 8 bases between them. The CDR3 reads CASSSGTYEQYF. The DNA for the CDR3 is TGTGCCAGCAGCTCGGGGACATACGAGCAGTACTTC. The variable domain in full, completed from reference TRBV5-4 and TRBJ2-7, reads ETGVTQSPTHLIKTRGQQVTLRCSSQSGHNTVSWYQQALGQGPQFIFQYYREEENGRGNFPPRFSGLQFPNYSSELNVNALELDDSALYLCASSSGTYEQYFGPGTRLTVT.